The present entry profiles one TCR beta chain with its context. No antigen is known for it. TCRdb redid the calling of the reads with MiXCR, one entry per CDR3 protein. The table has about 700,000 distinct CDR3 sequences, 33% seen once; the top ten hold about 20%. V was pared by 6 bases and J by 4 bases, with 2 bases of the junction left unmatched. This CDR3 contains 12 residues. Per the germline V gene, CDR1 is SNHLY and CDR2 is FYNNEI. This entry is derived from a study of T cell repertoires in cytomegalovirus infection. Study overall: Both recently identified HLA-C-restricted and well-studied HLA-B-restricted CMV epitopes were used in the study. Study-wide findings and caveats: It was HLA-C-restricted CMV-specific TCR beta clonotypes that dominated the response ex vivo.

The rearrangement joins TRBV2 to TRBJ1-2; TRBD1 agrees at 7 bases. This specimen consisted of cultured PBMCs, obtained from culture after CMV antigen stimulation. This TCR derives from a human donor in good health (CMV status not recorded). Some clones in this sample may be carry-over from other donors' samples. In DNA, the CDR3 is TGTGCCAGCAGACAGGGGATCTATGGCTACACCTTC. This gives the protein CASRQGIYGYTF.